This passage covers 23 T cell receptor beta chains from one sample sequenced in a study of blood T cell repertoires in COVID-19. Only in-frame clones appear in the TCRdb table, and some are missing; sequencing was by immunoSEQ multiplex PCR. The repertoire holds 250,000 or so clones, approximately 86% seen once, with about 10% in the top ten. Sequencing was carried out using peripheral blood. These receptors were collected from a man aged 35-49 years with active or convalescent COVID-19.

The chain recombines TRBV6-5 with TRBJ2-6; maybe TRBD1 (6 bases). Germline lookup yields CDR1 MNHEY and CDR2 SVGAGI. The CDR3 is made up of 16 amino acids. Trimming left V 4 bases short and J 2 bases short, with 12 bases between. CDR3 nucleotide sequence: TGTGCCAGCAGTTCGGACAGATCACCTGGGGCCAACGTCCTGACTTTC. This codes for CASSSDRSPGANVLTF.

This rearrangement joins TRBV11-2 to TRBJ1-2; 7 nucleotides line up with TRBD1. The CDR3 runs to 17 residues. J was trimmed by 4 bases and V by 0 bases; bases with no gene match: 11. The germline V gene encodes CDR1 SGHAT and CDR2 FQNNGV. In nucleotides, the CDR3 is TGTGCCAGCAGCTTAGATGAGGGTAACAGGGGACGCTATGGCTACACCTTC. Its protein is CASSLDEGNRGRYGYTF.

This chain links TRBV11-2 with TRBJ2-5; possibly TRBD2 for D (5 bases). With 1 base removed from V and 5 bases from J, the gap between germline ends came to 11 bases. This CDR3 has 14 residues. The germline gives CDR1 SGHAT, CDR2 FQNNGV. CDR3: CASSLGLAGETQYF. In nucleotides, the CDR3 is TGTGCCAGCAGCTTAGGTCTAGCTGGGGAGACCCAGTACTTC.

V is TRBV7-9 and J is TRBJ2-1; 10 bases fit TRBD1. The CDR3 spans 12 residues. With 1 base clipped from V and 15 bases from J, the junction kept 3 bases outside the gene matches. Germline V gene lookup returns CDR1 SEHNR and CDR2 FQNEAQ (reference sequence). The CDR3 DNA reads TGTGCCAGCAGCTTAGGGGGACAGGGGTTGTTCTTC. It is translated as CASSLGGQGLFF.

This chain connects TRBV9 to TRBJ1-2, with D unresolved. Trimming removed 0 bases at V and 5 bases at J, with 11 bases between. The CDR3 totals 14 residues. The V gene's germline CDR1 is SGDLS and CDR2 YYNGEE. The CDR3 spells CASSVDESYYGYTF. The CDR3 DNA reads TGTGCCAGCAGCGTAGATGAGAGTTATTATGGCTACACCTTC.

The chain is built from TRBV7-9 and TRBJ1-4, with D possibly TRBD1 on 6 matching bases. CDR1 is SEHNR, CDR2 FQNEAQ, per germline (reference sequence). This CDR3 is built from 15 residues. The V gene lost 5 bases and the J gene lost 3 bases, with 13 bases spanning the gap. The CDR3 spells CASSIYRESNEKLFF. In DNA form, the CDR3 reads TGTGCCAGCAGCATTTACAGGGAATCTAATGAAAAACTGTTTTTT.

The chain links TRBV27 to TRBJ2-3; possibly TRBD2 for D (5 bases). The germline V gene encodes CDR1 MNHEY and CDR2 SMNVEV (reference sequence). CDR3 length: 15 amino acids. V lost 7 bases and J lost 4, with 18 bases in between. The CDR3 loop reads CASKPGKRHSDTQYF. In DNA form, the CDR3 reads TGTGCCAGCAAGCCGGGAAAGAGACATTCAGATACGCAGTATTTT.

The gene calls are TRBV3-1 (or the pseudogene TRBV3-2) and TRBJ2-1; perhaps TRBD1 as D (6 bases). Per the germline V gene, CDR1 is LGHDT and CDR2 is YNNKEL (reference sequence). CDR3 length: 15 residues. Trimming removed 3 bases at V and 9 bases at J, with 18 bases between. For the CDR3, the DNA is TGTGCCAGCAGCCAGATGGGGGCTCTTCAGGGTGAGCAGTTCTTC. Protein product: CASSQMGALQGEQFF.

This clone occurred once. The CDR3 DNA reads TGCAGTGCTAGTATTCCCCCGGGATCGGGACAGGGGAATTCACCCCTCCACTTT. Its protein product is CSASIPPGSGQGNSPLHF. This chain links TRBV20-1 with TRBJ1-6; TRBD1 matches at 10 bases. CDR1 is DFQATT, CDR2 SNEGSKA, per germline (reference sequence). The CDR3 has 18 residues. Trimming took 3 bases from V and 7 from J; bases not matched to a gene: 15.

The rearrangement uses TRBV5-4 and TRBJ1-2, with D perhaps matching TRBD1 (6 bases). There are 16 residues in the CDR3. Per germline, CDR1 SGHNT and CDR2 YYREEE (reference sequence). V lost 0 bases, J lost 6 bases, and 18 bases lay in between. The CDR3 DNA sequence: TGTGCCAGCAGCTTGGGACAGGCATCGGCTAATAATGGCTACACCTTC. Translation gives CASSLGQASANNGYTF.

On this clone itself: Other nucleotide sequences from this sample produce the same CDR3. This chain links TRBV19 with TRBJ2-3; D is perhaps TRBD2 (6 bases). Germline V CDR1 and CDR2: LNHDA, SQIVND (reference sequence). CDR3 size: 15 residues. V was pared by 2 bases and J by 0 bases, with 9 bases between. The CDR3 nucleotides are TGTGCCAGTAGTATAAGGCGGGGAAGCACAGATACGCAGTATTTT. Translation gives CASSIRRGSTDTQYF.

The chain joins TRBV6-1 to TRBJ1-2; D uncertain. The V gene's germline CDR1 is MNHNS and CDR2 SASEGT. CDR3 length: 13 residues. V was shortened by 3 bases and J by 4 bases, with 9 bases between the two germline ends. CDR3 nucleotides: TGTGCCAGCAGTGATGGAACAGTCTATGGCTACACCTTC. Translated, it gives CASSDGTVYGYTF.

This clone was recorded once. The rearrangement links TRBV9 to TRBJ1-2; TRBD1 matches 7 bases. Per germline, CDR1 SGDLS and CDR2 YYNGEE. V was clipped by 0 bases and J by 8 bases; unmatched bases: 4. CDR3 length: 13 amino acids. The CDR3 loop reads CASSVGQGGGYTF. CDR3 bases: TGTGCCAGCAGCGTAGGACAGGGCGGGGGCTACACCTTC.

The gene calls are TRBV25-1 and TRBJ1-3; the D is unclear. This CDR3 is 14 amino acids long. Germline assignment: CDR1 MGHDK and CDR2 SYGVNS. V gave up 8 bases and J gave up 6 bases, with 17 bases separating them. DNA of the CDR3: TGTGCCAGCGGTGCCGCGGGCATCTCAAACACCATATATTTT. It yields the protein CASGAAGISNTIYF.

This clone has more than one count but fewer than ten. CDR3 bases: TGTGCCTTACAAGGGGCAGGGGGCGAAAGTGGCTACACCTTC. Translated, it gives CALQGAGGESGYTF. The chain employs TRBV30 and TRBJ1-2, with 8 bases aligning to TRBD1. In germline, CDR1 is GTSNPN, CDR2 SVGIG (reference sequence). The CDR3 covers 14 residues. V shed 7 bases, J shed 7 bases, and the junction held 14 bases outside the gene matches.

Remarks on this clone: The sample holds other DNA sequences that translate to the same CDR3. CDR3 sequence (DNA): TGCGCCAGCAGCTTGGCGGGAGGGCAGAGAGGCTACACCTTC. Translation gives CASSLAGGQRGYTF. The J gene is TRBJ1-2, the V gene TRBV5-1; no clear D gene. The CDR3 has 14 residues. The V end was cut by 0 bases, the J end by 8 bases, with 14 bases between. Germline-derived CDR1 and CDR2 are SGHRS and YFSETQ.

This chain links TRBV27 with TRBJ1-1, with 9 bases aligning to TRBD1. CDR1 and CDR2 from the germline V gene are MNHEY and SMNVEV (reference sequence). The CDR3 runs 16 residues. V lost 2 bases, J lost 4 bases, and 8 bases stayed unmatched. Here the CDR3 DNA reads TGTGCCAGCAGTTTAAGGACAGGGGTACTATTCACTGAAGCTTTCTTT. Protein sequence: CASSLRTGVLFTEAFF.

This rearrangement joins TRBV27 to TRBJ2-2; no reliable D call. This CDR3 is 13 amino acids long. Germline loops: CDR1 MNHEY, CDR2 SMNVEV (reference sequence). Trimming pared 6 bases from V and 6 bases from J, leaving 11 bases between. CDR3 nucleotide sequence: TGTGCCAGCAGCCGACTCTGGGCCGGGGAGCTGTTTTTT. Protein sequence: CASSRLWAGELFF.

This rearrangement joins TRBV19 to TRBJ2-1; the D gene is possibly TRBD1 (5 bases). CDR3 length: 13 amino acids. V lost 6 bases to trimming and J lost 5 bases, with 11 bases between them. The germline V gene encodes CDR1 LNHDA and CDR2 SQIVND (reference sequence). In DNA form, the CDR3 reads TGTGCCAGTAGCCGACAGAAAAACAATGAGCAGTTCTTC. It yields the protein CASSRQKNNEQFF.

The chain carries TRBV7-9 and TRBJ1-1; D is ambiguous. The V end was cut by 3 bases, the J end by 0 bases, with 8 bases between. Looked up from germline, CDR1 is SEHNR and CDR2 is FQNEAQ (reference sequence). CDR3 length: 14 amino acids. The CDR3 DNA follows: TGTGCCAGCAGCTTGGCTGTGATGAACACTGAAGCTTTCTTT. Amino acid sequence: CASSLAVMNTEAFF.

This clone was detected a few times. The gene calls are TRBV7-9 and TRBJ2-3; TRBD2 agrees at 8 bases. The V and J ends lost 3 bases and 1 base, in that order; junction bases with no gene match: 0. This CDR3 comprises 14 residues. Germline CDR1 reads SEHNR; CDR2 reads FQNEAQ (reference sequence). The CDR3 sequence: CASSFSGGTDTQYF. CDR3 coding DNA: TGTGCCAGCAGCTTTAGCGGGGGCACAGATACGCAGTATTTT.

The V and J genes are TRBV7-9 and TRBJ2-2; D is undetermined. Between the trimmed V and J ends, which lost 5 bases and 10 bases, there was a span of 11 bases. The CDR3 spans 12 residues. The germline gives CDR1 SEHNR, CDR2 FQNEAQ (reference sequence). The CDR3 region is CASSRSPVELFF. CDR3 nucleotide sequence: TGTGCCAGCAGCAGATCACCGGTGGAGCTGTTTTTT.

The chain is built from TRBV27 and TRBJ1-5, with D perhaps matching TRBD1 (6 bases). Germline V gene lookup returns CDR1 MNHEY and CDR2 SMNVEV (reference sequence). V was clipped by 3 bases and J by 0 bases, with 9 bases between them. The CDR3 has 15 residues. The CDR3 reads CASSLAQGSNQPQHF. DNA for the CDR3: TGTGCCAGCAGTTTGGCACAGGGTAGCAATCAGCCCCAGCATTTT.